The rows below give T cell receptor beta chains drawn from one sample of a study of T cells expressing NK-cell markers. TCRdb reprocessed the 5' RACE reads; each CDR3 protein has one entry and no DNA is given. This sample's clone table lists some 110,000 distinct CDR3 sequences. Sequencing used blood T cells: a sorted CD56 or NKG2C T cell subset, CD4+ or CD8+ T cells, or bulk PBMC T cells (not recorded which). Source of these receptors: a woman between 18 and 70 years old in good health. Each CDR3 is given with its conserved first and last residue.

J | V | CDR3
TRBJ2-1 | TRBV7-9 | CASSLGSYGGAVNEQFF
TRBJ2-5 | TRBV6-2/TRBV6-3 | CASSYRRGGYQETQYF
TRBJ2-7 | TRBV19 | CASSTAGQSYEQYF
TRBJ1-1 | TRBV30 | CASDRDDEHVEAFF
TRBJ2-5 | TRBV12-3/TRBV12-4 | CASSPGTSGAIQQETQYF
TRBJ2-3 | TRBV28 | CASSLDPGGFGDTQYF
TRBJ2-7 | TRBV23-1 | CASSQSTQQGFEGEQYF
TRBJ2-2 | TRBV28 | CASSPIRSMAGELFF
TRBJ2-3 | TRBV29-1 | CSVEERMNTQYF
TRBJ2-2 | TRBV19 | CASSIYGTGELFF
TRBJ2-1 | TRBV9 | CASSTPGQGGSSYNEQFF
TRBJ2-3 | TRBV7-9 | CASSPPSGSFGTDTQYF
TRBJ2-3 | TRBV7-3 | CASSLTGGRTDTQYF
TRBJ2-5 | TRBV20-1 | CSARDSGPSWWETQYF
TRBJ1-1 | TRBV12-3/TRBV12-4 | CASRLAGQGLNGAFF